This T cell receptor (beta chain) was obtained from a study of CD8 T cells in Susac syndrome. V lost 7 bases and J lost 2, with 16 bases in between. Germline V CDR1 and CDR2: SQVTM, ANQGSEA. CDR3 size: 14 residues. This clonotype was detected only once. RNA amounts of about 0.5 to 1 ug underwent reverse transcription with random hexamers. Multiplex immunoSEQ PCR targeted 54 Vbeta and 13 Jbeta TCR beta segments. TCRdb reprocessed the immunoSEQ multiplex PCR reads with MiXCR, giving one entry per CDR3 protein. The data show some 130,000 distinct CDR3 sequences, approximately 94% seen once. Sequenced material: CD4+ T cells from PBMCs. This chain links TRBV29-1 with TRBJ2-3; tentatively, D is TRBD1 (6 bases). This TCR was recovered from a human donor with multiple sclerosis. DNA of the CDR3: TGCAGCGCTTGCCCCGGGACAAACACAGATACGCAGTATTTT. It encodes CSACPGTNTDTQYF.